What follows describes a single T cell receptor beta chain. The sample is drawn from a study of T cells in Graves' hyperthyroidism and ophthalmopathy. Ophthalmopathy cases scored 3 or more on the Clinical Activity Score and 4 or more on NOSPECS grade, with duration below 3 months. Orbital computed tomography, thyroid ultrasound, serum thyroxine and TRAb, and clinical symptoms together informed the diagnoses. There are 14 residues in the CDR3. Losses at the gene ends were 5 bases for V and 10 bases for J; bases not matched to a gene: 5. From germline, CDR1 is DFQATT and CDR2 SNEGSKA (reference sequence). RNA transcripts gave rise to amplified TCR beta CDR3 regions. The HTBI primer set served for first-round RT-PCR of the TCR CDR3. TCRdb processed the multiplex PCR reads anew with MiXCR; each CDR3 protein has one entry. The sample shows some 650,000 distinct CDR3 sequences, roughly a sixth of them seen only once.

The sequenced sample consisted of blood. V is TRBV20-1 and J is TRBJ2-1; 16 bases line up with TRBD2. The TCR was taken from a woman between 35 and 50 years old with Graves' ophthalmopathy. CDR3 residues: CSAGTSGRAGEQFF. The CDR3 coding sequence is TGCAGTGCTGGGACTAGCGGGAGGGCCGGGGAGCAGTTCTTC.